The rows below give T cell receptor beta chains drawn from one sample of a study of blood T cell repertoires in COVID-19. Assay: immunoSEQ multiplex PCR; the TCRdb copy retains only in-frame clones and omits some. The table lists some 100,000 clones, just under 80% of them singletons. What was sequenced was peripheral blood. Receptors originate from a man aged 70-80 years with active or convalescent COVID-19. Each CDR3 is given with its conserved first and last residue. A D gene is named only where the DNA matches it firmly. A clone size is listed for some rows: how often the clone was seen (once, few, many), or a class if it is expanded.

v_gene	d_gene	j_gene	abundance	CDR3nt	CDR3aa
TRBV7-3	.	TRBJ2-5	.	TGTGCCAGCAGCTTAGGCCCGGACAGAGAGACCCAGTACTTC	CASSLGPDRETQYF
TRBV6-1	.	TRBJ2-5	.	TGTGCCAGCAGTGAACGGTCACCCCAAGAGACCCAGTACTTC	CASSERSPQETQYF
TRBV7-9	.	TRBJ1-4	once	TGTGCCAGCAGCTACAGGGAGGGGAATGAAAAACTGTTTTTT	CASSYREGNEKLFF
TRBV5-1	.	TRBJ2-7	.	TGCGCCAGCAGCTTAGTAGGGGGCTCCTACGAGCAGTACTTC	CASSLVGGSYEQYF
TRBV24-1	.	TRBJ1-4	.	TGTGCCACCAGTGATACAGGTGGTTCGAATGAAAAACTGTTTTTT	CATSDTGGSNEKLFF
TRBV10-3	.	TRBJ2-1	.	TGTGCCATCAGTGACCCAGGGGTCTCCTACAATGAGCAGTTCTTC	CAISDPGVSYNEQFF
TRBV24-1	.	TRBJ1-2	.	TGTGCCTCCAGTTCAGGGAACTATGGCTACACCTTC	CASSSGNYGYTF
TRBV19	.	TRBJ1-1	.	TGTGCCAGTAGTGTTGGCCTGGAGGGCATTGAAGCTTTCTTT	CASSVGLEGIEAFF
TRBV11-2	.	TRBJ2-3	.	TGTGCCAGCAGCTCGTCGGGAGAGATCACAGATACGCAGTATTTT	CASSSSGEITDTQYF
TRBV5-1	TRBD1	TRBJ1-5	few	TGCGCCAGCAGCTTGGGACAGGGAGACAAGCCCCAGCATTTT	CASSLGQGDKPQHF
TRBV7-2	.	TRBJ2-1	.	TGTGCCAGCAGCTTATTCGGGAGTTCTTGGGATGAGCAGTTCTTC	CASSLFGSSWDEQFF
TRBV6-5	TRBD1	TRBJ1-5	.	TGTGCCAGCAATAAGGGGCAGGGGGTGAATCAGCCCCAGCATTTT	CASNKGQGVNQPQHF
TRBV4-3	TRBD2	TRBJ2-3	.	TGCGCCAGCAGCCAAGATCTGGCGGGGGGGCGAGATACGCAGTATTTT	CASSQDLAGGRDTQYF
TRBV6-2/TRBV6-3	.	TRBJ2-6	.	TGTGCCAGCAGTCTCCGCTCTGGGGCCAACGTCCTGACTTTC	CASSLRSGANVLTF
TRBV7-2	TRBD2	TRBJ2-1	.	TGTGCCAGCAGCTTAAGTAGCGGGAGTTGGGGCAATGAGCAGTTCTTC	CASSLSSGSWGNEQFF
TRBV5-4	.	TRBJ1-1	once	TGTGCCAGCAGCTTTTCAGGAAACACTGAAGCTTTCTTT	CASSFSGNTEAFF
TRBV5-1	TRBD1	TRBJ2-5	.	TGCGCCAGCAGCTCATACAGGGGGCGGGAGGAGACCCAGTACTTC	CASSSYRGREETQYF
TRBV5-1	.	TRBJ2-7	.	TGCGCCAGCAGCTCACGGACAGCCTACGAGCAGTACTTC	CASSSRTAYEQYF
TRBV7-6	TRBD2	TRBJ2-2	.	TGTGCCAGCAGCTTAGGGTCGGGGGGGCCCAACACCGGGGAGCTGTTTTTT	CASSLGSGGPNTGELFF
TRBV27	.	TRBJ2-6	.	TGTGCCAGCAGGGTTCGAGGAGTTATCTCTGGGGCCAACGTCCTGACTTTC	CASRVRGVISGANVLTF
TRBV6-6	.	TRBJ2-1	once	TGTGCCAGCAGTTCCAGAGGGTCCTACAATGAGCAGTTCTTC	CASSSRGSYNEQFF
TRBV4-3	.	TRBJ2-6	.	TGCGCCAGCAGCCTAAATAACGCGGTCGGCCGGCCTGGGGCCAACGTCCTGACTTTC	CASSLNNAVGRPGANVLTF
TRBV6-6	.	TRBJ1-1	.	TGTGCCAGCAGTTACCAGGTCGCTGAAGCTTTCTTT	CASSYQVAEAFF
TRBV18	.	TRBJ1-1	.	TGTGCCAGCTCACCCGGGAAAGACGGGAGGGCTTTCTTT	CASSPGKDGRAFF
TRBV5-6	TRBD1	TRBJ1-5	.	TGTGCCAGCAGCTTGGGATTAGGGACAGGGGACCTGTTCGAGCCCCAGCATTTT	CASSLGLGTGDLFEPQHF
TRBV6-2/TRBV6-3	TRBD2	TRBJ2-5	.	TGTGCCAGCAGTAACGGGAAGTACTGGGGGGGGGCCCAGTACTTC	CASSNGKYWGGAQYF
TRBV19	TRBD1	TRBJ1-4	.	TGTGCCAGTAGTCTCGGACAGGGACATAATGAAAAACTGTTTTTT	CASSLGQGHNEKLFF
TRBV19	TRBD1	TRBJ1-1	.	TGTGCCAGTAGCCCGGGACAGATGAACACTGAAGCTTTCTTT	CASSPGQMNTEAFF
TRBV28	.	TRBJ1-2	.	TGTGCCAGCAGCCCCCCCGCAGGTCGCTATGGCTACACCTTC	CASSPPAGRYGYTF
TRBV10-3	TRBD2	TRBJ2-2	.	TGTGCCATCAGTGAGCCGGCTAGCGGGAACTCCGGGGAGCTGTTTTTT	CAISEPASGNSGELFF
TRBV7-3	.	TRBJ2-1	.	TGTGCCAGCAGCTTAACCGCAGGTATCGATGAGCAGTTCTTC	CASSLTAGIDEQFF
TRBV7-2	TRBD1	TRBJ1-5	.	TGTGCCAGCAGCGGACAGGGAAGCAATCAGCCCCAGCATTTT	CASSGQGSNQPQHF
TRBV7-9	TRBD1	TRBJ2-5	.	TGTGCCAGCAGCCCGGTCGGGATAGGGGGCCCGAAGGAGACCCAGTACTTC	CASSPVGIGGPKETQYF
TRBV2	.	TRBJ1-1	.	TGTGCCAGCAGTGACGGACAGAACACTGAAGCTTTCTTT	CASSDGQNTEAFF
TRBV9	.	TRBJ1-1	.	TGTGCCAGCAGCGTAGATGGAGGAACTGAAGCTTTCTTT	CASSVDGGTEAFF
TRBV5-6	TRBD2	TRBJ2-1	.	TGTGCCAGCAGGGAAGCGGGAGGGCCCTCAGATGAGCAGTTCTTC	CASREAGGPSDEQFF
TRBV2	TRBD2	TRBJ2-5	.	TGTGCCAGCAGTAAGTTCCTAGCGGCACAAGAGACCCAGTACTTC	CASSKFLAAQETQYF
TRBV10-3	TRBD2	TRBJ2-1	few	TGTGCCATCAGGGGGGATTCGGCGGGAGGGGCCTACAATGAGCAGTTCTTC	CAIRGDSAGGAYNEQFF
TRBV28	TRBD2	TRBJ2-1	few	TGTGCCAGCAGTTCTAGCCCTCGGACTAGCGGAAAGCAGTTCTTC	CASSSSPRTSGKQFF
TRBV30	.	TRBJ2-7	.	TGTGCCTGGAGTGTAGGGGGGGTCTACGAGCAGTACTTC	CAWSVGGVYEQYF
TRBV6-5	TRBD1	TRBJ1-5	few	TGTGCCAGCAGTTTGGGACAGTATAGCAATCAGCCCCAGCATTTT	CASSLGQYSNQPQHF
TRBV29-1	TRBD1	TRBJ1-1	.	TGCAGCGTCACAGAACAGGGGGTAGGAACTGAAGCTTTCTTT	CSVTEQGVGTEAFF
TRBV7-3	.	TRBJ2-3	.	TGTGCCAGCAGCTTAGGGTCCGGGAGCACAGATACGCAGTATTTT	CASSLGSGSTDTQYF
TRBV30	.	TRBJ1-4	few	TGTGCCTGGAATAGCCAGTTGGAAAAACTGTTTTTT	CAWNSQLEKLFF
TRBV14	TRBD2	TRBJ2-3	.	TGTGCCAGCAGCCGGCTCCCGACTAGCGGGGGTACAGATACGCAGTATTTT	CASSRLPTSGGTDTQYF
TRBV7-6	TRBD1	TRBJ1-1	once	TGTGCCAGCAGCCCCCGGGACAGCTTAATGAACACTGAAGCTTTCTTT	CASSPRDSLMNTEAFF
TRBV12-3/TRBV12-4	TRBD2	TRBJ2-7	.	TGTGCCAGCAGTGGGGGACTAGCCAGGAAGCAGTACTTC	CASSGGLARKQYF
TRBV3-1/TRBV3-2	TRBD1	TRBJ2-3	.	TGTGCCAGCAGCCCGACAGGGGGCGCGAGCACAGATACGCAGTATTTT	CASSPTGGASTDTQYF
TRBV25-1	.	TRBJ2-3	once	TGTGCCAGCAGTGCGTCCAAAGCTACAGATACGCAGTATTTT	CASSASKATDTQYF
TRBV2	.	TRBJ2-1	.	TGTGCCAGCAGTCGATACGGGACTCCCGCCGAGGAGCAGTTCTTC	CASSRYGTPAEEQFF
TRBV14	.	TRBJ2-7	few	TGTGCCAGCAGCCAAGATTTAACCAGCTACGAGCAGTACTTC	CASSQDLTSYEQYF
TRBV4-3	TRBD1	TRBJ2-7	.	TGCGCCAGCAGCCTCGACGGGACAGAGCTCTACGAGCAGTACTTC	CASSLDGTELYEQYF
TRBV4-2	.	TRBJ2-1	.	TGTGCCAGCAGCCAAATTTCCGGTGAGCAGTTCTTC	CASSQISGEQFF
TRBV27	TRBD1	TRBJ1-1	.	TGTGCCAGCAGTCTACAGGGGTCGAACACTGAAGCTTTCTTT	CASSLQGSNTEAFF
TRBV19	.	TRBJ2-1	.	TGTGCCAGTAGTATCCTAAGCGGGCCTCAGTTCTTC	CASSILSGPQFF
TRBV5-1	.	TRBJ2-6	.	TGCGCCAGCACCCTCAGTACTGGGGCCAACGTCCTGACTTTC	CASTLSTGANVLTF
TRBV9	.	TRBJ1-3	many	TGTGCCAGCAGCCCCGACCCGGCGGGGGCTGGAAACACCATATATTTT	CASSPDPAGAGNTIYF
TRBV2	TRBD1	TRBJ1-2	few	TGTGCCAGCAGGCCGGCCGGGACAGCGGATGGCTACACCTTC	CASRPAGTADGYTF